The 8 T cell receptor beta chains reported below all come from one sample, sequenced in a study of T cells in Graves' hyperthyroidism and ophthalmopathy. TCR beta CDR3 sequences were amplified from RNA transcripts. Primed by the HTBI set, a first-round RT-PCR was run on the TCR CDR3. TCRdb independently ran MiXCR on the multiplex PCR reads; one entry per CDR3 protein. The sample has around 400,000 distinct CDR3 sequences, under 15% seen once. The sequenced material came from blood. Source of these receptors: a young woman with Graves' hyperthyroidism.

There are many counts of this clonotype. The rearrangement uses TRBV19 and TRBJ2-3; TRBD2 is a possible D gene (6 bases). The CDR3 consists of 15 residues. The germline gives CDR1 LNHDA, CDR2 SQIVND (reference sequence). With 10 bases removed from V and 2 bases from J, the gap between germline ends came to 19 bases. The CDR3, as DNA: TGTGCCACCCAAGACGGGACTCTTCACACAGATACGCAGTATTTT. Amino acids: CATQDGTLHTDTQYF.

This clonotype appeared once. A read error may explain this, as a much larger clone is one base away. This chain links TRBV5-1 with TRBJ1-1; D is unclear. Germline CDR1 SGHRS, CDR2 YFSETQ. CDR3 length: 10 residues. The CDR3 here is CTPPYGEAFF. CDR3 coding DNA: TGCACCCCACCTTACGGTGAAGCTTTCTTT.

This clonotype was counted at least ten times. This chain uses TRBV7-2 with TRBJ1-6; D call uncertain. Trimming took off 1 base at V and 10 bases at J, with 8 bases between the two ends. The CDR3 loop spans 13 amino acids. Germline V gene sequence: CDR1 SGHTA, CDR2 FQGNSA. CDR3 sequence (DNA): TGTGCCAGCAGCTTAGACGGGTACTCACCCCTCCACTTT. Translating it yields CASSLDGYSPLHF.

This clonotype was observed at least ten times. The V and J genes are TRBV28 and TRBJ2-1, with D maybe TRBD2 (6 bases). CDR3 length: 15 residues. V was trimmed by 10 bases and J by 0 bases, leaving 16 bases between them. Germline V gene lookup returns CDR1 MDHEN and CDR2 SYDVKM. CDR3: CAITKGTGSYNEQFF. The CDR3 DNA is TGTGCCATCACCAAAGGGACTGGCTCCTACAATGAGCAGTTCTTC.

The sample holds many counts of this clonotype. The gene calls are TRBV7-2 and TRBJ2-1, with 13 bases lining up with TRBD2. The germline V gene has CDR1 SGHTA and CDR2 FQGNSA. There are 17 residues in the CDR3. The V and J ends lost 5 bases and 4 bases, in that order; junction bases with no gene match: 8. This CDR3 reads CASSTTSGGALYNEQFF. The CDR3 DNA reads TGTGCCAGCAGCACTACTAGCGGGGGGGCTTTATACAATGAGCAGTTCTTC.

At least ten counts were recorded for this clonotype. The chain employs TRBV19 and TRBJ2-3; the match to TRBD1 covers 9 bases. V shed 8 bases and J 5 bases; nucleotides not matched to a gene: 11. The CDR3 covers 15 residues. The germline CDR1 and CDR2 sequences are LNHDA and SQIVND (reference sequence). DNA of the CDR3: TGTGCCAGTCGGGGGGACGGACAGGGGCGAGATACGCAGTATTTT. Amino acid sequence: CASRGDGQGRDTQYF.

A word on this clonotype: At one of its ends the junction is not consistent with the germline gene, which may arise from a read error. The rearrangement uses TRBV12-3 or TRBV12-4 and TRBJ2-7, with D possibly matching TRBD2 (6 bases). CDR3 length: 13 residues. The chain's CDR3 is CASSSPGVTEQYF. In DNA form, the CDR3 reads TGTGCCAGCAGTTCGCCGGGAGTGACCGAGCAATACTTC.

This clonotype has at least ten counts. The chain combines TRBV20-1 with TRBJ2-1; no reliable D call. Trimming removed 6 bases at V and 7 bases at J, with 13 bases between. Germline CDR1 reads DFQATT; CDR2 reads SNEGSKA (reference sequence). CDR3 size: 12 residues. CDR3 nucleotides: TGCAGTGCGCCCCAATACCGAAATGAGCAGTTCTTC. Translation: CSAPQYRNEQFF.